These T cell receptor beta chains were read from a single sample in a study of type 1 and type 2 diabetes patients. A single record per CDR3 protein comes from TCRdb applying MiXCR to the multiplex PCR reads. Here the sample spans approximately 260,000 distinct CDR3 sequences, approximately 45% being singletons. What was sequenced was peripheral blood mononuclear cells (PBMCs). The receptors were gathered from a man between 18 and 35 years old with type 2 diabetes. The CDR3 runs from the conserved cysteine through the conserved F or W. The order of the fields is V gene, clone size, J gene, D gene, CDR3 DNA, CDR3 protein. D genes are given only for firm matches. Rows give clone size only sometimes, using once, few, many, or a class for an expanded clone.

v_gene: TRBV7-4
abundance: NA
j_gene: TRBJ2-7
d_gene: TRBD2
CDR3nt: TGTGCCAGCAGCTTAAGACTAGCGGGAGGGCCGGGCACGTACGAGCAGTACTTC
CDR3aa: CASSLRLAGGPGTYEQYF

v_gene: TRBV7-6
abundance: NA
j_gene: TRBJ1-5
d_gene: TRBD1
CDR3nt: TGTGCCAGCAGCCTATTCCCCGGGACAGACTATAGCAATCAGCCCCAGCATTTT
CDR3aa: CASSLFPGTDYSNQPQHF

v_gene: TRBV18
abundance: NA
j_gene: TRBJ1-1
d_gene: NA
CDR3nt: TGTGCCAGCTCACCACACAGAGAACTGAACACTGAAGCTTTCTTT
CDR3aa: CASSPHRELNTEAFF

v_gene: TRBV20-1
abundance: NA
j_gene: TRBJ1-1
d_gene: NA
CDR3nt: TGCAGTGCTAGAGCCCCAGAGTCAACTTCGATGAACACTGAAGCTTTCTTT
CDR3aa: CSARAPESTSMNTEAFF

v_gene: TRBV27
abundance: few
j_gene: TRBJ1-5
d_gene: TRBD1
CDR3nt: TGTGCCAGCAGTTCCCGGGACAGGGACCCCTATAGCAATCAGCCCCAGCATTTT
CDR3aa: CASSSRDRDPYSNQPQHF

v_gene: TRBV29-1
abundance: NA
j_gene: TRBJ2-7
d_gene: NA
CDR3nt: TGCAGCGTTGTATACGACGGGACATGGGAGCAGTACTTC
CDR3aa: CSVVYDGTWEQYF

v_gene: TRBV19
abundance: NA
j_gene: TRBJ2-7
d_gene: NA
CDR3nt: TGTGCAACTGGGACTTCCCACTACGAGCAGTACTTC
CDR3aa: CATGTSHYEQYF

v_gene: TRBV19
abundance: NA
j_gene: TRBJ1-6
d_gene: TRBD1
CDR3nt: TGTGCCAGTAGTTCCCGACAGGGGCCTAATTCACCCCTCCACTTT
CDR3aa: CASSSRQGPNSPLHF

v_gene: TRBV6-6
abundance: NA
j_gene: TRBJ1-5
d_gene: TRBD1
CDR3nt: TGTGCCAGCAGTGGACAGGACGGTAGCAATCAGCCCCAGCATTTT
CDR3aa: CASSGQDGSNQPQHF

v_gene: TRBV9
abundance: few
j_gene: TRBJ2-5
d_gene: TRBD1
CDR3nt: TGTGCCAGCAGCGCTGGGACAGCCCAAGAGACCCAGTACTTC
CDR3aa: CASSAGTAQETQYF

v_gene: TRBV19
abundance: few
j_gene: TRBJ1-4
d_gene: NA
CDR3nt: TGTGCCAGTAGTATTGGGTACGATGGTTGGGGATCAACTAATGAAAAACTGTTTTTT
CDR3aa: CASSIGYDGWGSTNEKLFF

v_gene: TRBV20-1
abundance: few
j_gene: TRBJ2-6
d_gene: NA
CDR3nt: TGCAGTGCTAGGCCCAAGCCCGGGGCCAACGTCCTGACTTTC
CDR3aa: CSARPKPGANVLTF

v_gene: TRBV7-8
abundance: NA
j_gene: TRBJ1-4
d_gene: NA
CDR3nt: TGTGCCAGCAGCTTAGGTGCAACTAATGAAAAACTGTTTTTT
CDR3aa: CASSLGATNEKLFF